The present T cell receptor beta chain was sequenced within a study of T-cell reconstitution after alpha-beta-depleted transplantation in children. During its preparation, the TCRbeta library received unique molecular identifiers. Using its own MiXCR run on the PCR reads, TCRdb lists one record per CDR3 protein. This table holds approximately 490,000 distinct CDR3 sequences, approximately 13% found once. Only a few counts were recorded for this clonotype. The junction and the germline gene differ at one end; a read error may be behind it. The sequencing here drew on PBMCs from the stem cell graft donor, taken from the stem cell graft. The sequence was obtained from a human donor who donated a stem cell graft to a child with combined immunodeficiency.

The CDR3 here is CASSLGSLGRDQETQYF. The DNA for the CDR3 is TGTGCCAGCAGCTTAGGATCCCTTGGGAGGGACCAGGAGACCCAGTACTTC. The chain employs TRBV7-9 and TRBJ2-5; 7 nucleotides line up with TRBD2. Germline CDR1 and CDR2: SEHNR and FQNEAQ (reference sequence). This CDR3 is 17 amino acids long.